This T cell receptor beta chain was documented in a study of blood T cell repertoires in COVID-19. Original data processing: Reference gene primer amplification gave nucleated cell count estimates. Produced via immunoSEQ multiplex PCR; TCRdb's table is partial and in-frame only. That table furnishes V, J and clone size, whereas the DNA furnished D and trimming. The sample has around 80,000 clones, over 70% seen once. Germline CDR1 reads SGDLS; CDR2 reads YYNGEE. CDR3 length equals 16 residues. V was pared by 5 bases and J by 7 bases, with 16 bases of the junction left unmatched. This chain connects TRBV9 to TRBJ2-3, with 7 bases that match TRBD2. This receptor was obtained from a man older than 75 with acute or convalescent COVID-19. Sequenced: peripheral blood. The DNA for the CDR3 is TGTGCCAGCAGTCCTCTAGCGGAAGCTCAGCGGTATACGCAGTATTTT. Encoded protein: CASSPLAEAQRYTQYF.